Below are 25 T cell receptor beta chains sequenced from a single sample in a study of cytomegalovirus exposure and HLA in healthy donors. The PCR made use of 60 Vbeta and 13 Jbeta primers. The table came from immunoSEQ multiplex PCR; TCRdb's copy has only in-frame clones and leaves some out. Of more than 110,000 clones listed, approximately 80% are singletons. Material for sequencing was PBMCs. The receptors shown here come from a male donor in good health and CMV-seronegative.

The rearrangement joins TRBV14 to TRBJ1-6; D is undetermined. V lost 5 bases to trimming and J lost 11 bases, with 16 bases between them. Per the germline V gene, CDR1 is SGHDN and CDR2 is FVKESK. The CDR3 contains 14 residues. The chain's CDR3 is CASSTNRAGTPLHF. In nucleotides, the CDR3 is TGTGCCAGCAGCACAAACCGGGCGGGGACACCCCTCCACTTT. Full variable domain (rest looked up from reference TRBV14 and TRBJ1-6): EAGVTQFPSHSVIEKGQTVTLRCDPISGHDNLYWYRRVMGKEIKFLLHFVKESKQDESGMPNNRFLAERTGGTYSTLKVQPAELEDSGVYFCASSTNRAGTPLHFGNGTRLTVT.

This clone has more than one count but fewer than ten. The chain employs TRBV7-9 and TRBJ2-5, with D possibly being TRBD2 (6 bases). This CDR3 is built from 16 residues. The V end was cut by 2 bases, the J end by 2 bases, with 15 bases between. Germline lookup yields CDR1 SEHNR and CDR2 FQNEAQ (reference sequence). CDR3: CASSLRMGGPQETQYF. CDR3 in DNA: TGTGCCAGCAGCTTACGAATGGGAGGCCCTCAAGAGACCCAGTACTTC.

V and J are TRBV6-1 and TRBJ2-2, with D unresolved. The germline V gene has CDR1 MNHNS and CDR2 SASEGT. The CDR3 has 14 residues. V was trimmed by 7 bases and J by 5 bases, leaving 14 bases between them. This CDR3 reads CASKQEAATGELFF. The CDR3 DNA sequence: TGTGCCAGCAAACAAGAGGCAGCTACCGGGGAGCTGTTTTTT.

The rearrangement uses TRBV27 and TRBJ2-3; a possible D gene is TRBD1 (6 bases). The length of the CDR3 is 14 residues. V gave up 6 bases and J gave up 0 bases, with 10 bases separating them. Germline CDR1 and CDR2: MNHEY and SMNVEV (reference sequence). The CDR3 here is CASRDSYSTDTQYF. The CDR3 nucleotides read TGTGCCAGCAGGGACAGTTATAGCACAGATACGCAGTATTTT.

The chain recombines TRBV11-2 with TRBJ1-1, with 8 bases that match TRBD1. V was pared by 1 base and J by 1 base, with 2 bases of the junction left unmatched. This CDR3 is 15 amino acids long. Germline CDR1 reads SGHAT; CDR2 reads FQNNGV. Here the CDR3 DNA reads TGTGCCAGCAGCTTAGTGACAGGGGCGAACACTGAAGCTTTCTTT. Protein: CASSLVTGANTEAFF.

The V gene is TRBV27, the J gene TRBJ2-2; 10 positions match TRBD1. V lost 6 bases to trimming and J lost 6 bases; unmatched junction nucleotides: 7. CDR1 and CDR2 from the germline V gene are MNHEY and SMNVEV (reference sequence). CDR3 size: 15 residues. The CDR3 loop is CASRLRGQGSGELFF. The DNA for the CDR3 is TGTGCCAGCAGACTAAGGGGACAGGGGTCCGGGGAGCTGTTTTTT.

The J gene is TRBJ2-3, the V gene TRBV6-4; D is ambiguous. The CDR3 consists of 14 residues. The V end lost 5 bases, the J end lost 1 base, and 10 bases lay between the germline ends. The V gene's germline CDR1 is MRHNA and CDR2 SNTAGT. CDR3 amino acids: CASSTLDGTDTQYF. DNA for the CDR3: TGTGCCAGCAGTACCCTAGACGGCACAGATACGCAGTATTTT.

The rearrangement links TRBV19 to TRBJ2-5; 9 positions agree with TRBD2. This CDR3 is 17 amino acids long. Germline CDR1 is LNHDA and CDR2 is SQIVND (reference sequence). J lost 5 bases, V lost 3 bases, and 13 bases had no gene match. CDR3 nucleotides: TGTGCCAGTAGTATTTTTGCGGGAGGGGCGCCAGGGGAGACCCAGTACTTC. Amino acid sequence: CASSIFAGGAPGETQYF.

This clone was picked up a small number of times. The chain couples TRBV9 to TRBJ2-5, with 9 nucleotides matching TRBD2. This CDR3 is 18 amino acids long. CDR1 and CDR2 (germline): SGDLS, YYNGEE. V lost 0 bases, J lost 1 base, and 10 bases stayed unmatched. CDR3 nucleotides: TGTGCCAGCAGCGTAGGGGGAGGGCGGGGGGGGATCCAAGAGACCCAGTACTTC. Its protein product is CASSVGGGRGGIQETQYF.

The chain carries TRBV19 and TRBJ2-7; 10 bases are shared with TRBD1. Unmatched junction bases numbered 9, after V lost 6 bases and J lost 4 bases. The CDR3 is made up of 15 amino acids. Germline loops: CDR1 LNHDA, CDR2 SQIVND (reference sequence). CDR3 residues: CASSQGTGDVYEQYF. The CDR3 DNA is TGTGCCAGTAGCCAAGGGACAGGGGACGTATACGAGCAGTACTTC.

This clone was recorded a few times. This sequence joins TRBV9 and TRBJ2-2, with TRBD2 matching over 11 bases. Trimming cost V 7 bases and J 2 bases; bases outside gene matches: 10. Per the germline V gene, CDR1 is SGDLS and CDR2 is YYNGEE. CDR3 length: 17 amino acids. CDR3 amino acids: CASRRGLAGGNTGELFF. CDR3 DNA: TGTGCCAGCCGTAGGGGGCTAGCGGGGGGAAACACCGGGGAGCTGTTTTTT.

The sample holds one count of this clone. This chain links TRBV5-1 with TRBJ2-2; TRBD2 matches 7 bases. The CDR3 is 13 amino acids. Germline values: CDR1 SGHRS, CDR2 YFSETQ. The V segment lost 7 bases and the J segment 3 bases; nucleotides outside the gene matches: 3. CDR3 sequence: CASQRGDTGELFF. CDR3 nucleotides: TGCGCCAGCCAACGGGGGGACACCGGGGAGCTGTTTTTT.

Only a few counts were recorded for this clone. The J gene is TRBJ2-3, the V gene TRBV5-1; 14 bases align to TRBD2. The CDR3 sequence is 21 residues long. The germline gives CDR1 SGHRS, CDR2 YFSETQ. Trimming at V came to 4 bases and at J to 3 bases, leaving 19 bases not matched to a gene. CDR3 sequence: CASSDLGLAGGAAVGTDTQYF. DNA of the CDR3: TGCGCCAGCAGCGATCTAGGACTAGCGGGAGGTGCAGCGGTGGGGACAGATACGCAGTATTTT.

A word on this clone: Mismatch with germline at one junction end may stem from a read error. This chain connects TRBV13 to TRBJ2-7; the D is unclear. This CDR3 has 14 amino acids. The germline V gene encodes CDR1 PRHDT and CDR2 FYEKMQ (reference sequence). For the CDR3, the DNA is TGTGCCAGCAGCTTAGGCGCGACGGAGTACGGGCAGTACTTC. This translates into CASSLGATEYGQYF.

The V gene is TRBV11-2, the J gene TRBJ2-5, with 11 bases that match TRBD1. CDR1 and CDR2 from the germline V gene are SGHAT and FQNNGV. Trimming at V came to 5 bases and at J to 5 bases, leaving 1 base not matched to a gene. This CDR3 comprises 13 residues. This CDR3 reads CASSRDRGETQYF. The DNA of the CDR3 is TGTGCCAGCAGCCGGGACAGGGGGGAGACCCAGTACTTC. Supplemented by reference TRBV11-2 and TRBJ2-5, the full variable domain reads EAGVAQSPRYKIIEKRQSVAFWCNPISGHATLYWYQQILGQGPKLLIQFQNNGVVDDSQLPKDRFSAERLKGVDSTLKIQPAKLEDSAVYLCASSRDRGETQYFGPGTRLLVL.

The CDR3 reads CASKDRVSGNTIYF. CDR3 nucleotide sequence: TGTGCCAGTAAGGACAGGGTCAGTGGAAACACCATATATTTT. V is TRBV19 and J is TRBJ1-3, with 8 bases fitting TRBD1. V was pared by 7 bases and J by 3 bases, with 5 bases of the junction left unmatched. Germline V gives CDR1 LNHDA, CDR2 SQIVND (reference sequence). The CDR3 is 14 amino acids.

The chain is built from TRBV27 and TRBJ2-7; 9 bases are a match to TRBD1. In germline, CDR1 is MNHEY, CDR2 SMNVEV (reference sequence). V was pared by 3 bases and J by 4 bases, with 7 bases of the junction left unmatched. The CDR3 sequence is 15 residues long. Here the CDR3 DNA reads TGTGCCAGCAGTTTTCCTGGGACAGGGATTTACGAGCAGTACTTC. Protein product: CASSFPGTGIYEQYF.

The J gene is TRBJ1-2, the V gene TRBV11-2; maybe TRBD1 (6 bases). Trimming stripped 5 bases from V and 4 bases from J, with 20 bases between. CDR3 size: 16 residues. The V gene's germline CDR1 is SGHAT and CDR2 FQNNGV. CDR3 amino acids: CASSTGLPDSTYGYTF. The CDR3 DNA is TGTGCCAGCAGCACTGGCCTTCCGGACAGCACCTATGGCTACACCTTC.

V usage is TRBV6-6 and J usage is TRBJ1-1; no definite D call. The CDR3 has 13 residues. Germline-derived CDR1 and CDR2 are MNHNY and SVGAGI (reference sequence). V lost 2 bases and J lost 4, with 8 bases in between. CDR3 sequence: CASSYAGFTEAFF. The CDR3 DNA follows: TGTGCCAGCAGTTACGCGGGTTTCACTGAAGCTTTCTTT.

The chain couples TRBV5-6 to TRBJ2-5; D unclear. The CDR3 covers 11 residues. From germline, CDR1 is SGHDT and CDR2 YYEEEE. V shed 4 bases and J shed 7 bases, with 8 bases lying between them. The CDR3 loop reads CASSQIGTQYF. The CDR3 nucleotides are TGTGCCAGCAGCCAAATCGGGACCCAGTACTTC.

This chain connects TRBV6-5 to TRBJ1-2, with D maybe TRBD1 (6 bases). V was trimmed by 1 base and J by 4 bases, leaving 13 bases between them. Germline V gene lookup returns CDR1 MNHEY and CDR2 SVGAGI. The CDR3 is 15 residues long. CDR3 protein: CASSYWGQSSYGYTF. The CDR3, as DNA: TGTGCCAGCAGTTACTGGGGACAAAGTTCCTATGGCTACACCTTC.

This chain joins TRBV27 and TRBJ2-7; no clear D. Germline V gives CDR1 MNHEY, CDR2 SMNVEV (reference sequence). The V end was cut by 5 bases, the J end by 0 bases, with 8 bases between. The CDR3 contains 13 residues. CDR3 bases: TGTGCCAGCAGTAGACTGGGCTCCTACGAGCAGTACTTC. Its protein product is CASSRLGSYEQYF.

About this clone itself: One end of the junction does not line up with germline, which may come from a read error. Other DNA sequences in the sample encode the same CDR3. This chain connects TRBV5-1 to TRBJ2-3, with D possibly matching TRBD2 (6 bases). This CDR3 is 21 amino acids long. Germline V gene data show CDR1 as SGHRS and CDR2 as YFSETQ. The CDR3 DNA reads TGCGCCAGCAGCTTGGGACTGGATCGCCGGCGACCTTTAACTAGCACAGATACACAGTATTTT. This sequence encodes CASSLGLDRRRPLTSTDTQYF.

J is TRBJ1-1 and V is TRBV6-5; D gene uncertain. Trimming pared 2 bases from V and 7 bases from J, leaving 14 bases between. The germline V gene has CDR1 MNHEY and CDR2 SVGAGI. The CDR3 has 14 residues. DNA for the CDR3: TGTGCCAGCAGTTACCGGGGATCGGCCCTTGAAGCTTTCTTT. It specifies CASSYRGSALEAFF.

The chain combines TRBV27 with TRBJ2-2; TRBD2 matches 11 bases. V lost 7 bases and J lost 4; bases outside the gene matches: 5. Germline-derived CDR1 and CDR2 are MNHEY and SMNVEV (reference sequence). This CDR3 comprises 15 residues. CDR3 coding DNA: TGTGCCAGCACCCCCGGGACTAGCGGCACCGGGGAGCTGTTTTTT. It codes for CASTPGTSGTGELFF.